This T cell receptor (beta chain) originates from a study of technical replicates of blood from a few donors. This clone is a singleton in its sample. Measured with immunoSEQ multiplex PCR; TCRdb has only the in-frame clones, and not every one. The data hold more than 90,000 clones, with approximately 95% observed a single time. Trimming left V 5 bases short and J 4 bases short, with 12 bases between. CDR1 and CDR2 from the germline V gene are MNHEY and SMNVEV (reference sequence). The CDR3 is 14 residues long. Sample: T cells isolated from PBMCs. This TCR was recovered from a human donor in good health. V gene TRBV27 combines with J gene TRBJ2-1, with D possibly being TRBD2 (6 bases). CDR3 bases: TGTGCCAGCAGTGGAAGCGGGCCATACAATGAGCAGTTCTTC. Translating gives CASSGSGPYNEQFF.